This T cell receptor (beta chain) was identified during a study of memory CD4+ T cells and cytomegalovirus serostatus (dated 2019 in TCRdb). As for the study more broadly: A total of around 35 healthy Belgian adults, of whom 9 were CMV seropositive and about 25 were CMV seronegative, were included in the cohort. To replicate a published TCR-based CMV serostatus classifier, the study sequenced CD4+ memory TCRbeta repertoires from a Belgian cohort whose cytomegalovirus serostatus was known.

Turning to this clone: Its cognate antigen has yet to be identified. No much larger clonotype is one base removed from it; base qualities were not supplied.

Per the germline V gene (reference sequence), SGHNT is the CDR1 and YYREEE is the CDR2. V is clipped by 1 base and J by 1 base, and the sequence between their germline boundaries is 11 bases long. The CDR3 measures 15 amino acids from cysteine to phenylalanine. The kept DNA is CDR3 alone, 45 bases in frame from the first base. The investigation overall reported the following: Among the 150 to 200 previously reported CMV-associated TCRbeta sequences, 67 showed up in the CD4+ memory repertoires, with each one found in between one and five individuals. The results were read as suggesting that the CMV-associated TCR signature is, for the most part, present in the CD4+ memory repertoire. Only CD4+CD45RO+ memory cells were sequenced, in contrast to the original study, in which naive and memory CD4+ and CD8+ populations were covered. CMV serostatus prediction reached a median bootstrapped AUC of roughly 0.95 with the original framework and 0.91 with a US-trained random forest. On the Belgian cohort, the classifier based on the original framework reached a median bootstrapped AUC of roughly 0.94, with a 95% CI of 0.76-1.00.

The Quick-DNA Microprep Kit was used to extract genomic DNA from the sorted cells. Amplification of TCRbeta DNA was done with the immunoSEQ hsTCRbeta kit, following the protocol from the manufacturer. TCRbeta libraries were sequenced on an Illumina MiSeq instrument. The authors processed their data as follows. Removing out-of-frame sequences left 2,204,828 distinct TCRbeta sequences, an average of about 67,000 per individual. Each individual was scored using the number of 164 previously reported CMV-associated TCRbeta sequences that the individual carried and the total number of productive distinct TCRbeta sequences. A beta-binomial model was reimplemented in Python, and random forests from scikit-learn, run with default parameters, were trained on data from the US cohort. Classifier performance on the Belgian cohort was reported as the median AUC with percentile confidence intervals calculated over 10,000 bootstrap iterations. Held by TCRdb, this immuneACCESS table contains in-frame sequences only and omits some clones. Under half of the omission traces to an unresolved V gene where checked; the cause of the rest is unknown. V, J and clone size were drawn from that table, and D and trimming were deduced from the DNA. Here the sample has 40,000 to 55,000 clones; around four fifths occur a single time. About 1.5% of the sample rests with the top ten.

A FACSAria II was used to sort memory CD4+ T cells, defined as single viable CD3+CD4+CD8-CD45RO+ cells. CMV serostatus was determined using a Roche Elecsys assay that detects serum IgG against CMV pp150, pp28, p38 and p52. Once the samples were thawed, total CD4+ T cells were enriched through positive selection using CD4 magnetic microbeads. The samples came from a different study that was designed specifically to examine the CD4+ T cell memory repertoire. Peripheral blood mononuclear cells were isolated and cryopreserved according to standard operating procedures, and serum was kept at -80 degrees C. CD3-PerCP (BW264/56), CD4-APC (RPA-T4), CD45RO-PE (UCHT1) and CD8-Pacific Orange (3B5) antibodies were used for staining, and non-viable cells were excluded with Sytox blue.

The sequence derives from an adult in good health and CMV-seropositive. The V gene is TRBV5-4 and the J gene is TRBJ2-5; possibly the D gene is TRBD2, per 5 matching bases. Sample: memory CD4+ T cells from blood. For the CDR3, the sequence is CASSLLSRGQETQYF. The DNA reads TGTGCCAGCAGCTTGTTGTCCCGGGGCCAAGAGACCCAGTACTTC.